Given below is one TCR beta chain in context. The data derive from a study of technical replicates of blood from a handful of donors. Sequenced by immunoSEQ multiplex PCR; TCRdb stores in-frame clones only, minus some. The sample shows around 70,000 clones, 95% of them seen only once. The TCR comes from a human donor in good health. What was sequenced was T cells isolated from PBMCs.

The CDR3 spells CASSQEGVGTGASYEQYF. As DNA, the CDR3 is TGCGCCAGCAGCCAAGAGGGGGTAGGGACAGGAGCCTCCTACGAGCAGTACTTC. The chain uses TRBV4-1 and TRBJ2-7; 8 positions agree with TRBD1. The ends lost 0 bases at V and 0 bases at J; junction bases unmatched: 10. CDR1 and CDR2 (germline): MGHRA, YSYEKL. The CDR3 loop spans 18 amino acids.